This TCR beta chain was captured by sequencing in a study of blood T cells in healthy people across ages. Through a sample-barcoded 5' primer and a J-beta primer mix, a second PCR was run for about 7 to 12 cycles. TCRdb passed the 5' RACE reads through MiXCR, listing each CDR3 protein once. Here the sample spans about 730,000 distinct CDR3 sequences, roughly 44% being singletons. Roughly 10 milliliters of peripheral blood were drawn from each donor. This clonotype was seen more than once but under ten times. The TCR originated in an older woman in good health. The sample consisted of blood.

The CDR3 DNA reads TGCAGTGCTAGAGATCTGAGCGGAGATTCCTACAATGAGCAGTTCTTC. Its protein product is CSARDLSGDSYNEQFF. This rearrangement joins TRBV20-1 to TRBJ2-1; D possibly corresponds to TRBD2 (5 bases). There are 16 residues in the CDR3. Germline V gene data show CDR1 as DFQATT and CDR2 as SNEGSKA (reference sequence). Trimming stripped 0 bases from V and 1 base from J, with 13 bases between.